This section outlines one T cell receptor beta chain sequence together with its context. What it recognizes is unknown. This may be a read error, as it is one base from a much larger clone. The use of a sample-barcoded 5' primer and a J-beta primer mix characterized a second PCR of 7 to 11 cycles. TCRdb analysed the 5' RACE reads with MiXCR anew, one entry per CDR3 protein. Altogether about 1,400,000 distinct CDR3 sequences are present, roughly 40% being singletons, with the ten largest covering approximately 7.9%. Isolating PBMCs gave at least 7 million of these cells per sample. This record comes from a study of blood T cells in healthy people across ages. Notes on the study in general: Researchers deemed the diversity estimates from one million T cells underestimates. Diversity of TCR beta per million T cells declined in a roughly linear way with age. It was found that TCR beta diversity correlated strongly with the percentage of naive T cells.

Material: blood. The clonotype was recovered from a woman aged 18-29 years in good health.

The CDR3 bases are TGTGCCAGCAGCGGAGGGGTCGAGCAGTACTTC. Its translation: CASSGGVEQYF. This chain joins TRBV5-5 and TRBJ2-5; maybe TRBD2 (6 bases). The J call could be wrong; TRBJ2-7 is a better fit for the DNA end. The CDR3 totals 11 residues. CDR1 is SGHKS and CDR2 is YYEKEE in the germline V gene (reference sequence).